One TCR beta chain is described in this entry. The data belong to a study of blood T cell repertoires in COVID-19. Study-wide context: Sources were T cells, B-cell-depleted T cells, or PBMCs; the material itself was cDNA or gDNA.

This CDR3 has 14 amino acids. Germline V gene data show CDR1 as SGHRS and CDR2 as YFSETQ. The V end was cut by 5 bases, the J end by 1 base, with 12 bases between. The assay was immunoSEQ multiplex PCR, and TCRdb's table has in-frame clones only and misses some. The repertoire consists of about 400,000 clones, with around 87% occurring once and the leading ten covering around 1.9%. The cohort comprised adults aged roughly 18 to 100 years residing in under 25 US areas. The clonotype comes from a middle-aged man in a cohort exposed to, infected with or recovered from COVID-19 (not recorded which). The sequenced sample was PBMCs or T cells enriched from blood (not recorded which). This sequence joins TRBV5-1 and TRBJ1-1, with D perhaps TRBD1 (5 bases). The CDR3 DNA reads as TGCGCCAGCAGTCTGTTCGACAGGAACACTGAAGCTTTCTTT. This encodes CASSLFDRNTEAFF.